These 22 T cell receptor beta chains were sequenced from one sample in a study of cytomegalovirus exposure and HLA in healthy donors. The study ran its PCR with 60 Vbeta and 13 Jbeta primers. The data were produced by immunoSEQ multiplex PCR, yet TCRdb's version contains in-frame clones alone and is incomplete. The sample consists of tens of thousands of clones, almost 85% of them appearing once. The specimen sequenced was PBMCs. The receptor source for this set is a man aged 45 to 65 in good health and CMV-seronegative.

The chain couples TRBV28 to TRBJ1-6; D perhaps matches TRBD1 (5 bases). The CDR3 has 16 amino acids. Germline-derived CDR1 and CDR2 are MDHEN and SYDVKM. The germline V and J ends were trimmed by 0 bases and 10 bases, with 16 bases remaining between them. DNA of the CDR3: TGTGCCAGCAGTTTATGGCCCTCTAAAGGGGTCTCACCCCTCCACTTT. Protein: CASSLWPSKGVSPLHF.

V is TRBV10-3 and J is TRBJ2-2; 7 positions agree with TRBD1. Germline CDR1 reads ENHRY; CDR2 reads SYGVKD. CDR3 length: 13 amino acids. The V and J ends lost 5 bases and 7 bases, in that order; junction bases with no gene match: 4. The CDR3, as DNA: TGTGCCATCAGTCGACAGGGTTTCGGGGAGCTGTTTTTT. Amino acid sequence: CAISRQGFGELFF.

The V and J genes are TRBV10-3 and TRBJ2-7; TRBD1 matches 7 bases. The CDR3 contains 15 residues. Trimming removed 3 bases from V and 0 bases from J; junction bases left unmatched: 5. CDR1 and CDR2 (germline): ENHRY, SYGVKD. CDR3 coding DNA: TGTGCCATCAGTGACCACAGGGGAATCTCCTACGAGCAGTACTTC. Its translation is CAISDHRGISYEQYF.

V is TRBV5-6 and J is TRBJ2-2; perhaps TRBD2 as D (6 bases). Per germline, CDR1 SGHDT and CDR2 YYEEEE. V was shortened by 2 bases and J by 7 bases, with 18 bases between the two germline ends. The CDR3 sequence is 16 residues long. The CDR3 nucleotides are TGTGCCAGCAGCTTTTTTGGAGGGCGGGGAAGCGGGGAGCTGTTTTTT. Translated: CASSFFGGRGSGELFF.

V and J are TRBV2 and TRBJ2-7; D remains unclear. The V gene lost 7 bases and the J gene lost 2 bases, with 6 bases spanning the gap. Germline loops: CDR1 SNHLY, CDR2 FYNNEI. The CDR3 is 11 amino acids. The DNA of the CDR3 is TGTGCCAGCATGGGCGCCTACGAGCAGTACTTC. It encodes CASMGAYEQYF.

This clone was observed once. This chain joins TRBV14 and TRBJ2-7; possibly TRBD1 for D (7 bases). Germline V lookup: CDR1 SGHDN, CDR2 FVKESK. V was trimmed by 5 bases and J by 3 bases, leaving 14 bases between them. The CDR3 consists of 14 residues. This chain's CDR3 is CASSWGQGGYEQYF. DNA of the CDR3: TGTGCCAGCAGCTGGGGGCAGGGGGGCTACGAGCAGTACTTC.

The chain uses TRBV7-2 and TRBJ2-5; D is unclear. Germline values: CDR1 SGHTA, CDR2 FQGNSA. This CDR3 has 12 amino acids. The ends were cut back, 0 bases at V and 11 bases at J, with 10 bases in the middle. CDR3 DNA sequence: TGTGCCAGCAGCTTAGCGCGAAGTGAGCAGTACTTC. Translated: CASSLARSEQYF.

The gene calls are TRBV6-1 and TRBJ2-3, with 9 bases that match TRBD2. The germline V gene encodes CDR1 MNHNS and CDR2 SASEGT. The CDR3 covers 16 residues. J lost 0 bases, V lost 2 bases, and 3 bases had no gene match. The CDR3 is CASSEPSGASTDTQYF. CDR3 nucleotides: TGTGCCAGCAGTGAACCTAGCGGGGCGAGCACAGATACGCAGTATTTT.

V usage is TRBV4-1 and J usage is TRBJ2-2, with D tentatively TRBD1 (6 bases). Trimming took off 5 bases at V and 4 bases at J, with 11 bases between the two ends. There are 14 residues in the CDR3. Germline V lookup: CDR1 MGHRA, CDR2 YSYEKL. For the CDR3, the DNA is TGCGCCAGCAGCTCAATGGACAGCACCGGGGAGCTGTTTTTT. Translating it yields CASSSMDSTGELFF.

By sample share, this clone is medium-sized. The CDR3 sequence: CASSFTGHNEQFF. The CDR3 coding sequence is TGTGCCAGCAGTTTTACAGGTCACAATGAGCAGTTCTTC. The J gene is TRBJ2-1, the V gene TRBV6-1; tentative D call: TRBD1 (5 bases). The germline V gene has CDR1 MNHNS and CDR2 SASEGT. V dropped 5 bases and J dropped 5 bases, with 10 bases sitting between them. This CDR3 is 13 amino acids long.

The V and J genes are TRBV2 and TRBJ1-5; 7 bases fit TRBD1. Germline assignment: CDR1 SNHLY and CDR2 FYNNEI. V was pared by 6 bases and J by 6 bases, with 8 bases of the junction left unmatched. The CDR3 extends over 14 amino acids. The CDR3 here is CASRGTAVGQPQHF. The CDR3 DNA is TGTGCCAGCAGGGGGACAGCCGTGGGTCAGCCCCAGCATTTT.

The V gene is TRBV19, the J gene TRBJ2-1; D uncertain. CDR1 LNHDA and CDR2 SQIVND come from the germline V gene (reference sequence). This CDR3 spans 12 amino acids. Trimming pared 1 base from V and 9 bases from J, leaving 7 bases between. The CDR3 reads CASSIGNSEQFF. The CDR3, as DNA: TGTGCCAGTAGTATAGGCAATAGTGAGCAGTTCTTC.

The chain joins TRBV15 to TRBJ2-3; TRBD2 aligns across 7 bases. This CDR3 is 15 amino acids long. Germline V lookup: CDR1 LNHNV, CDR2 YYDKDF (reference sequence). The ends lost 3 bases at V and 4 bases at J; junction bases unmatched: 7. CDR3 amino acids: CATSRWDGGSDTQYF. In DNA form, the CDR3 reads TGTGCCACCAGCAGGTGGGACGGGGGGTCAGATACGCAGTATTTT.

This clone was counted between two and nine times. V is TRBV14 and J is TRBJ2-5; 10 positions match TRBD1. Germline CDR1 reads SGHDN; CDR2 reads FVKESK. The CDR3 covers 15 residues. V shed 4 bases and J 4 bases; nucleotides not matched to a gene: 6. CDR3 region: CASSLSTGGRETQYF. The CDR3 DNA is TGTGCCAGCAGCCTTTCGACAGGGGGCAGAGAGACCCAGTACTTC.

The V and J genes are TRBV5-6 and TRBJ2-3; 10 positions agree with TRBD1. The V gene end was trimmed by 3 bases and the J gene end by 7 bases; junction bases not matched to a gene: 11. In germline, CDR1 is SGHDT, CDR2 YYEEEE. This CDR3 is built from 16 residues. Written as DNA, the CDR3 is TGTGCCAGCAGCTCGAGACTGACAGGGGGCGCTTATACGCAGTATTTT. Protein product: CASSSRLTGGAYTQYF.

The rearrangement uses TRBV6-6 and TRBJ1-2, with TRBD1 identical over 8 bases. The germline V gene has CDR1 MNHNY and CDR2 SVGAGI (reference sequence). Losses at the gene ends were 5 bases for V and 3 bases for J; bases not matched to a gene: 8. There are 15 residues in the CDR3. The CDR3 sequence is CASSDRGGRDYGYTF. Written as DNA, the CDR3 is TGTGCCAGCAGTGACAGGGGAGGTAGAGACTATGGCTACACCTTC.

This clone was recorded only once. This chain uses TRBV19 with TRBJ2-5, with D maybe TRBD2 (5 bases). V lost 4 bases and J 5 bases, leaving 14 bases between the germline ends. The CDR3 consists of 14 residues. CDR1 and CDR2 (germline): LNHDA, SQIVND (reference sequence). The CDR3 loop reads CASSTTRSSETQYF. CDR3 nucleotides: TGTGCCAGTAGTACCACTAGGTCCTCGGAGACCCAGTACTTC.

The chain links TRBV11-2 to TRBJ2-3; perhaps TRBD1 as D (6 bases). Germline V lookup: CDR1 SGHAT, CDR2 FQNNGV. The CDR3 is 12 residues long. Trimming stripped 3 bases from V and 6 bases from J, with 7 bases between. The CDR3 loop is CASSFDRDTQYF. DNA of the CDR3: TGTGCCAGCAGCTTCGACAGGGATACGCAGTATTTT.

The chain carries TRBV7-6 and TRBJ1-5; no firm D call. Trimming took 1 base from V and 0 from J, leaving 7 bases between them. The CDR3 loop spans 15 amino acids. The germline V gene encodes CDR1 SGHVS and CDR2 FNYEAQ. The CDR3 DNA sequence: TGTGCCAGCAGCTTAGGTTCTGTTAGCAATCAGCCCCAGCATTTT. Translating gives CASSLGSVSNQPQHF.

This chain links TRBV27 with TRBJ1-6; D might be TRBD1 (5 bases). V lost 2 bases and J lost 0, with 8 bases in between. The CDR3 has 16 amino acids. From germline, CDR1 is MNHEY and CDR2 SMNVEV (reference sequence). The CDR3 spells CASSLGASSYNSPLHF. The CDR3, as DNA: TGTGCCAGCAGTTTAGGGGCGAGCTCCTATAATTCACCCCTCCACTTT.

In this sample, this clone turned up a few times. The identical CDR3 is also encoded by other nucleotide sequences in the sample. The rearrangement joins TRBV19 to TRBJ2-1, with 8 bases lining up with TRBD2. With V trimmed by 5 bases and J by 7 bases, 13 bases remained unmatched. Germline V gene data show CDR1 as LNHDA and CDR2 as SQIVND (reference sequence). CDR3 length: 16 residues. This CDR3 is CASSAPGGLTRNEQFF. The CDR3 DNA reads TGTGCCAGTAGTGCACCGGGAGGGCTTACGAGGAATGAGCAGTTCTTC.

The CDR3 sequence is CASSRGAETQYF. For the CDR3, the DNA is TGCGCCAGCAGCCGGGGGGCAGAGACCCAGTACTTC. The rearrangement links TRBV5-1 to TRBJ2-5, with a weak D call TRBD2 (7 bases). V lost 4 bases and J lost 4, with 8 bases in between. Germline CDR1 SGHRS, CDR2 YFSETQ. There are 12 residues in the CDR3.